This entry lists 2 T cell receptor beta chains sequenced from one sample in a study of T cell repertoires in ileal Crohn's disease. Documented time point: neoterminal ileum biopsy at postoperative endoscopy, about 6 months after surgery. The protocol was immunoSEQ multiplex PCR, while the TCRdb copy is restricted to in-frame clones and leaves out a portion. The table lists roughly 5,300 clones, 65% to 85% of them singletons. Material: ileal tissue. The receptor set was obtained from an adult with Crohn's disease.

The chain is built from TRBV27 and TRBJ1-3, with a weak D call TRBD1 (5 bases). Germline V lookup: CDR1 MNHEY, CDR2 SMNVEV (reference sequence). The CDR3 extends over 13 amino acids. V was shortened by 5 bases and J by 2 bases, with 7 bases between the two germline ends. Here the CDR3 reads CASSRGPGNTIYF. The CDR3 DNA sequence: TGTGCCAGCAGTAGGGGCCCTGGAAACACCATATATTTT.

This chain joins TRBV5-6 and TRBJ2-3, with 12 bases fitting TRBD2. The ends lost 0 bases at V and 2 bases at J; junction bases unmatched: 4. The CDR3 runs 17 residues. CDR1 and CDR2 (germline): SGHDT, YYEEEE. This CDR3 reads CASSLAASGGATDTQYF. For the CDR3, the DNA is TGTGCCAGCAGCTTGGCAGCTAGCGGGGGGGCCACAGATACGCAGTATTTT.